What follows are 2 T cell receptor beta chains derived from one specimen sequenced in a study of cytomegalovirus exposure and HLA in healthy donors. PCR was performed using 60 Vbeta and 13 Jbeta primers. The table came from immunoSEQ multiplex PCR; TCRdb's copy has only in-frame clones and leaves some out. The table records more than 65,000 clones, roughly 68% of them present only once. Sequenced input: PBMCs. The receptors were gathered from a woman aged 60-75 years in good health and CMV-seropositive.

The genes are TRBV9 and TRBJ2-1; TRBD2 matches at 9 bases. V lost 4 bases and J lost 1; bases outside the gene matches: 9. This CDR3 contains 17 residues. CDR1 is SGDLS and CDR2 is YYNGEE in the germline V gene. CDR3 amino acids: CASSPLLRGGSYNEQFF. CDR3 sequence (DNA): TGTGCCAGCAGCCCTCTATTGCGGGGGGGGTCCTACAATGAGCAGTTCTTC.

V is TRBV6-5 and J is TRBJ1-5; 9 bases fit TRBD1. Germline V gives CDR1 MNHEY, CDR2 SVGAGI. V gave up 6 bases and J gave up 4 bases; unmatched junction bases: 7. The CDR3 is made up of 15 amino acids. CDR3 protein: CASRTDRGGNQPQHF. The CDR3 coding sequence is TGTGCCAGCAGGACCGACAGGGGGGGGAATCAGCCCCAGCATTTT.